This T cell receptor (beta chain) came from a study of blood T cell repertoires in COVID-19. In the study's own analysis: Reference gene primer amplification gave estimated nucleated cell counts. The assay was immunoSEQ multiplex PCR, and TCRdb's table has in-frame clones only and misses some. That table supplies the V and J calls and clone size; D and trimming were determined from the DNA. The sample consists of 35,000 to 45,000 clones, about nine tenths of them appearing once. The CDR3 contains 15 residues. Germline lookup yields CDR1 LNHDA and CDR2 SQIVND (reference sequence). The germline V and J ends were trimmed by 6 bases and 2 bases, with 16 bases remaining between them.

V gene TRBV19 combines with J gene TRBJ2-5; maybe TRBD1 (6 bases). This receptor was obtained from a man in his sixties or seventies with acute or convalescent COVID-19. The sequenced sample consisted of peripheral blood. The CDR3 spells CASSHGDILQETQYF. CDR3 nucleotide sequence: TGTGCCAGTAGCCACGGGGACATACTACAAGAGACCCAGTACTTC.